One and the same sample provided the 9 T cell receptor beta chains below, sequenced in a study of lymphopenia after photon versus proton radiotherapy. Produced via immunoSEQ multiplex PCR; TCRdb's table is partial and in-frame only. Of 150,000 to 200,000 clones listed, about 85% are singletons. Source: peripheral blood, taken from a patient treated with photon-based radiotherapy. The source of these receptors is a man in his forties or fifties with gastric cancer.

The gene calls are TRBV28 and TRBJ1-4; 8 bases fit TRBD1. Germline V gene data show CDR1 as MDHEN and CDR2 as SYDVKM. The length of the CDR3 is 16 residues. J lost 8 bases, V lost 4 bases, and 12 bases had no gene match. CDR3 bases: TGTGCCAGCAGTTGCTACTTCAGGGGGCACGGAGAAAAACTGTTTTTT. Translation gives CASSCYFRGHGEKLFF.

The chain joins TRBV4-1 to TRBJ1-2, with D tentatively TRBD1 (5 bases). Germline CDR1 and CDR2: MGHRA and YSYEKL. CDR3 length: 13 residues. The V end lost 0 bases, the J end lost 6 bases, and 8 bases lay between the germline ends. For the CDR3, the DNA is TGCGCCAGCAGCCAAGATCGGGGGAATGGCTACACCTTC. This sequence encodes CASSQDRGNGYTF.

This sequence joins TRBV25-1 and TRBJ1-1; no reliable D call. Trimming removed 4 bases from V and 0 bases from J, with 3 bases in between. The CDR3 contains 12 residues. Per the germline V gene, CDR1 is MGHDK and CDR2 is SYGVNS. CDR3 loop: CASSAMNTEAFF. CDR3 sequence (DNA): TGTGCCAGCAGTGCAATGAACACTGAAGCTTTCTTT.

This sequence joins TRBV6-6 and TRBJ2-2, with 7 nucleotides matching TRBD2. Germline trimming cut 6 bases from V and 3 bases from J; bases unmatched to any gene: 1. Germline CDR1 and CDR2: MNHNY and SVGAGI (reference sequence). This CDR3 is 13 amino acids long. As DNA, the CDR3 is TGTGCCAGCAGCCGGGGGGACACCGGGGAGCTGTTTTTT. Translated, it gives CASSRGDTGELFF.

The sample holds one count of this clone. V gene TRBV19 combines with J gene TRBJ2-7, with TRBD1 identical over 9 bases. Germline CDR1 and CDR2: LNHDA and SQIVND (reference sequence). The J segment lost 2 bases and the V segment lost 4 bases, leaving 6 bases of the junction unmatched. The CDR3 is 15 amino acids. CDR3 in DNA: TGTGCCAGTAGTAGAGGACAGGGGAGGACCTACGAGCAGTACTTC. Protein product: CASSRGQGRTYEQYF.

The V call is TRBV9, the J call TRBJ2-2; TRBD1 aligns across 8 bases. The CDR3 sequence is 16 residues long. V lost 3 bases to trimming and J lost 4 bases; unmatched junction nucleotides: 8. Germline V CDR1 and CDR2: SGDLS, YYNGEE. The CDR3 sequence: CASSARQGTSTGELFF. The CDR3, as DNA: TGTGCCAGCAGCGCCCGACAGGGGACGAGCACCGGGGAGCTGTTTTTT.

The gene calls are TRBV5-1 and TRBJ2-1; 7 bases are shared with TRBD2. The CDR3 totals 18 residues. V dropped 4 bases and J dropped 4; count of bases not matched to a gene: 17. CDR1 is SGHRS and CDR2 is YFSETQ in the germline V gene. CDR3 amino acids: CASSGNLGLPGDYNEQFF. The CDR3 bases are TGCGCCAGCAGCGGGAACCTGGGACTACCCGGCGATTACAATGAGCAGTTCTTC.

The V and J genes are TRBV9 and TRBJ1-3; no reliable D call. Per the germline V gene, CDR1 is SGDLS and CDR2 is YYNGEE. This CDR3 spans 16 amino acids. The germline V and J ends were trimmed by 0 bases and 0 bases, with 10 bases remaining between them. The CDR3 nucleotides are TGTGCCAGCAGCGTAGACCCGGGTACCTCTGGAAACACCATATATTTT. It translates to CASSVDPGTSGNTIYF.

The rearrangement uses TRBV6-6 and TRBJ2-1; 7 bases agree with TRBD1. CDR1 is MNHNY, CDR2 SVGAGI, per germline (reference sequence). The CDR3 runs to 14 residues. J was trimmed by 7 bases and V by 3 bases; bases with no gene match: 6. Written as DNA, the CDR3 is TGTGCCAGCAGTTATGAGACAGGGATGAATGAGCAGTTCTTC. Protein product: CASSYETGMNEQFF.